This T cell receptor (beta chain) was recorded in a study of low-dose radiotherapy and immunotherapy resistance in tumors. Across the study: Patients took 300 mg oral aspirin daily for four cycles from cycle 1 day 1.

V gave up 2 bases and J gave up 10 bases; unmatched junction bases: 9. This CDR3 has 15 residues. Germline V gene lookup returns CDR1 SNHLY and CDR2 FYNNEI. Both TCRalpha and TCRbeta chains were reverse transcribed with V-gene-specific primers. Both a constant-region primer and a V-primer adapter served to amplify TCRs across 15 to 25 PCR cycles. After the mRNA was isolated, it was amplified using in vitro transcription. From the reads, TCRdb called clonotypes with MiXCR, one entry per CDR3 protein. The sample has under 11,000 distinct CDR3 sequences; about 47% are singletons. The gene calls are TRBV2 and TRBJ2-1; 9 positions agree with TRBD1. The receptor comes from a human donor with advanced metastatic prostate, ovarian, gallbladder or colorectal cancer (not recorded which). This table probably holds off-target reads from a library built for another chain. Here the CDR3 reads CASSETGQGRLEQFF. The DNA for the CDR3 is TGTGCCAGCAGTGAAACGGGACAGGGTCGTTTGGAGCAGTTCTTC.